The 31 T cell receptor beta chains listed next were all sequenced from one sample in a study of T cell responses to AZD1222 COVID-19 vaccine. Profiling relied on immunoSEQ multiplex PCR, and the TCRdb table lists in-frame clones only, not all of them. The sample has about 96,000 clones, roughly 90% seen once. This specimen consisted of peripheral blood, obtained on day 0 of AZD1222 vaccination. Source of these receptors: an adult in good health.

V usage is TRBV3-1 (or the pseudogene TRBV3-2) and J usage is TRBJ1-5; no clear D gene. Trimming took 4 bases from V and 8 from J, leaving 21 bases between them. CDR1 is LGHDT, CDR2 YNNKEL, per germline (reference sequence). This CDR3 comprises 16 residues. The CDR3 sequence is CASSRKTASPKKPQHF. Written as DNA, the CDR3 is TGTGCCAGCAGCCGAAAGACGGCCTCCCCTAAAAAGCCCCAGCATTTT.

J is TRBJ2-7 and V is TRBV7-9; TRBD2 is a possible D gene (7 bases). Looked up from germline, CDR1 is SEHNR and CDR2 is FQNEAQ (reference sequence). V was cut by 5 bases and J by 6 bases, with 14 bases left in between. The CDR3 has 13 amino acids. This CDR3 is CASSLGGGGEQYF. In nucleotides, the CDR3 is TGTGCCAGCAGCCTCGGGGGAGGGGGCGAGCAGTACTTC.

This chain connects TRBV28 to TRBJ1-3; perhaps TRBD1 as D (5 bases). Germline CDR1 MDHEN, CDR2 SYDVKM. This CDR3 is 14 amino acids long. V gave up 5 bases and J gave up 3 bases, with 11 bases separating them. The DNA of the CDR3 is TGTGCCAGCAGTCGGGGGAGCAGTGGAAACACCATATATTTT. Its translation: CASSRGSSGNTIYF.

The V call is TRBV5-1, the J call TRBJ2-1, with D perhaps matching TRBD1 (5 bases). The CDR3 is made up of 15 amino acids. The germline gives CDR1 SGHRS, CDR2 YFSETQ. With 0 bases removed from V and 2 bases from J, the gap between germline ends came to 9 bases. The CDR3 is CASSLGAGTYNEQFF. For the CDR3, the DNA is TGCGCCAGCAGCTTGGGTGCAGGGACCTACAATGAGCAGTTCTTC.

The CDR3 sequence: CASSSGQATVNTEAFF. In DNA, the CDR3 is TGTGCCAGCAGTTCCGGACAGGCCACCGTGAACACTGAAGCTTTCTTT. The chain combines TRBV6-5 with TRBJ1-1; the match to TRBD1 covers 7 bases. The length of the CDR3 is 16 residues. After removal of 4 bases from V and 0 bases from J, the junction contained 8 bases not matched to a gene. Germline V CDR1 and CDR2: MNHEY, SVGAGI.

The CDR3 DNA reads as TGTGCCAGCAGCATCGGACTAGCGGGGTACAATGAGCAGTTCTTC. Amino acid sequence: CASSIGLAGYNEQFF. The chain combines TRBV11-1 with TRBJ2-1, with 12 bases aligning to TRBD2. The CDR3 has 15 residues. From germline, CDR1 is SGHAT and CDR2 FQDESV (reference sequence). The trim removed 5 bases at V and 4 bases at J, leaving 3 bases unmatched. The full variable domain, its missing parts supplied by reference TRBV11-1 and TRBJ2-1, is EAEVAQSPRYKITEKSQAVAFWCDPISGHATLYWYRQILGQGPELLVQFQDESVVDDSQLPKDRFSAERLKGVDSTLKIQPAELGDSAMYLCASSIGLAGYNEQFFGPGTRLTVL.

The V and J genes are TRBV4-3 and TRBJ2-7, with D perhaps assigned TRBD1 or TRBD2 (5 bases each). V was shortened by 1 base and J by 4 bases, with 11 bases between the two germline ends. This CDR3 contains 14 residues. Germline V gives CDR1 LGHNA, CDR2 YSLEER. CDR3 nucleotide sequence: TGCGCCAGCAGCCAAGTGGGACGGAAATACGAGCAGTACTTC. It translates to CASSQVGRKYEQYF.

The chain employs TRBV28 and TRBJ2-7, with D tentatively TRBD1 (6 bases). Per germline, CDR1 MDHEN and CDR2 SYDVKM. The CDR3 loop spans 14 amino acids. The V end was cut by 4 bases, the J end by 6 bases, with 16 bases between. The CDR3 DNA reads as TGTGCCAGCAGTTCCCGGGACACCCTCCTCGAGCAGTACTTC. It translates to CASSSRDTLLEQYF.

The chain has TRBV10-2 and TRBJ2-1; TRBD2 matches at 7 bases. V lost 2 bases to trimming and J lost 1 base; unmatched junction nucleotides: 2. CDR1 WSHSY and CDR2 SAAADI come from the germline V gene. The CDR3 consists of 15 residues. Here the CDR3 DNA reads TGCGCCAGCAGTGAGCCAGCGGGGTCCTACAATGAGCAGTTCTTC. Translating it yields CASSEPAGSYNEQFF.

The rearrangement links TRBV14 to TRBJ2-3; D remains unclear. Germline V gene sequence: CDR1 SGHDN, CDR2 FVKESK. The V and J ends lost 1 base and 2 bases respectively, with 7 bases between them. The CDR3 extends over 14 amino acids. DNA for the CDR3: TGTGCCAGCAGCCAAGCTTTTCTCACAGATACGCAGTATTTT. It is translated as CASSQAFLTDTQYF.

The chain recombines TRBV18 with TRBJ1-1; possibly TRBD1 for D (5 bases). V was clipped by 2 bases and J by 7 bases, with 8 bases between them. Germline lookup yields CDR1 KGHSH and CDR2 LQKENI. The CDR3 contains 12 residues. The CDR3 protein is CASSPRGDEAFF. CDR3 nucleotide sequence: TGTGCCAGCTCACCAAGGGGTGATGAAGCTTTCTTT.

This clone was seen a handful of times. The genes are TRBV7-9 and TRBJ1-6, with D perhaps TRBD1 (6 bases). The CDR3 sequence is 15 residues long. Between the trimmed V and J ends, which lost 5 bases and 8 bases, there was a span of 16 bases. In germline, CDR1 is SEHNR, CDR2 FQNEAQ (reference sequence). The CDR3 region is CASSPGRGADSPLHF. The CDR3 DNA reads as TGTGCCAGCAGCCCCGGACGGGGGGCCGATTCACCCCTCCACTTT.

The chain links TRBV14 to TRBJ2-7; the D is unclear. CDR3 length: 13 amino acids. V was clipped by 4 bases and J by 4 bases, with 11 bases between them. From germline, CDR1 is SGHDN and CDR2 FVKESK. The CDR3 region is CASSPVQLYEQYF. The CDR3 nucleotides are TGTGCCAGCAGCCCCGTGCAGCTGTACGAGCAGTACTTC.

The rearrangement uses TRBV18 and TRBJ1-5; unclear D gene. Deletions cut 1 base from V and 4 bases from J, with 8 bases between. The CDR3 sequence is 14 residues long. Germline CDR1 KGHSH, CDR2 LQKENI. CDR3 protein: CASSPLLGNQPQHF. The CDR3 DNA reads TGTGCCAGCTCACCACTACTTGGGAATCAGCCCCAGCATTTT.

The gene calls are TRBV13 and TRBJ2-2; D possibly uses TRBD1 or TRBD2 (6 bases each). V lost 1 base and J lost 4, with 13 bases in between. The CDR3 runs to 16 residues. CDR1 and CDR2 (germline): PRHDT, FYEKMQ (reference sequence). The CDR3: CASSLAGAVATGELFF. The CDR3 DNA reads TGTGCCAGCAGCTTAGCGGGGGCGGTGGCCACCGGGGAGCTGTTTTTT.

This chain links TRBV18 with TRBJ2-5; D gene unclear. Looked up from germline, CDR1 is KGHSH and CDR2 is LQKENI. With 2 bases removed from V and 2 bases from J, the gap between germline ends came to 15 bases. This CDR3 has 16 amino acids. CDR3 nucleotides: TGTGCCAGCTCACCATTGGCGGCGGTACCTCAAGAGACCCAGTACTTC. This translates into CASSPLAAVPQETQYF.

The chain couples TRBV28 to TRBJ1-2; no clear D. V was trimmed by 3 bases and J by 5 bases, leaving 7 bases between them. CDR3 length: 12 residues. Germline lookup yields CDR1 MDHEN and CDR2 SYDVKM. The CDR3 spells CASSFGGYGYTF. CDR3 nucleotide sequence: TGTGCCAGCAGTTTCGGAGGGTATGGCTACACCTTC.

The J gene is TRBJ2-7, the V gene TRBV5-1; 11 nucleotides agree with TRBD2. The CDR3 is 14 amino acids. Germline CDR1 and CDR2: SGHRS and YFSETQ. V lost 2 bases, J lost 7 bases, and 5 bases stayed unmatched. The CDR3 region is CASSLLAGVGEQYF. CDR3 bases: TGCGCCAGCAGCTTACTAGCGGGAGTGGGTGAGCAGTACTTC.

This chain joins TRBV27 and TRBJ2-7; 11 nucleotides match TRBD2. The CDR3 is 15 residues long. CDR1 and CDR2 from the germline V gene are MNHEY and SMNVEV (reference sequence). The junction had 5 bases not matched to a gene; V was cut back by 6 bases and J by 1 base. CDR3 loop: CASRASGRSSYEQYF. In DNA form, the CDR3 reads TGTGCCAGCAGAGCTAGCGGGAGGTCATCCTACGAGCAGTACTTC.

This chain joins TRBV7-2 and TRBJ2-3; 9 bases agree with TRBD2. The CDR3 is 15 amino acids. CDR1 is SGHTA and CDR2 is FQGNSA in the germline V gene. V lost 8 bases and J lost 7; bases outside the gene matches: 13. In DNA, the CDR3 is TGTGCCAGCGGCAGTGGCGGGAGGGCCGGGAATACGCAGTATTTT. As protein: CASGSGGRAGNTQYF. Using reference TRBV7-2 and TRBJ2-3 for the parts outside the CDR3, the full variable domain is GAGVSQSPSNKVTEKGKDVELRCDPISGHTALYWYRQSLGQGLEFLIYFQGNSAPDKSGLPSDRFSAERTGGSVSTLTIQRTQQEDSAVYLCASGSGGRAGNTQYFGPGTRLTVL.

This rearrangement joins TRBV19 to TRBJ2-6, with TRBD1 matching 8 bases. Unmatched junction bases numbered 5, after V lost 5 bases and J lost 2 bases. This CDR3 has 16 amino acids. Germline CDR1 LNHDA, CDR2 SQIVND (reference sequence). The CDR3 DNA sequence: TGTGCCAGTAGTGGACAGGGCTGGACTGGGGCCAACGTCCTGACTTTC. It translates to CASSGQGWTGANVLTF. The variable domain in full, completed from reference TRBV19 and TRBJ2-6, reads DGGITQSPKYLFRKEGQNVTLSCEQNLNHDAMYWYRQDPGQGLRLIYYSQIVNDFQKGDIAEGYSVSREKKESFPLTVTSAQKNPTAFYLCASSGQGWTGANVLTFGAGSRLTVL.

The chain is built from TRBV27 and TRBJ1-6, with TRBD1 matching 9 bases. CDR1 and CDR2 from the germline V gene are MNHEY and SMNVEV (reference sequence). There are 18 residues in the CDR3. Losses at the gene ends were 0 bases for V and 7 bases for J; bases not matched to a gene: 10. The CDR3 loop is CASSLSFLLDRGNSPLHF. CDR3 nucleotide sequence: TGTGCCAGCAGTTTATCTTTCCTTCTGGACAGGGGCAATTCACCCCTCCACTTT.

This chain links TRBV6-5 with TRBJ1-1; no clear D gene. The CDR3 covers 14 residues. The V gene's germline CDR1 is MNHEY and CDR2 SVGAGI. V lost 5 bases and J lost 4, with 14 bases in between. CDR3 coding DNA: TGTGCCAGCAGTCTCGAGGACGGAGGCACTGAAGCTTTCTTT. The encoded protein is CASSLEDGGTEAFF.

The genes are TRBV12-3 or TRBV12-4 and TRBJ2-7; D not resolved. The CDR3 is made up of 9 amino acids. V was shortened by 1 base and J by 9 bases, with 1 base between the two germline ends. This chain's CDR3 is CASSLVQYF. In DNA form, the CDR3 reads TGTGCCAGCAGTTTAGTGCAGTACTTC.

The chain carries TRBV9 and TRBJ2-5; D uncertain. V lost 2 bases, J lost 2 bases, and 7 bases lay in between. From germline, CDR1 is SGDLS and CDR2 YYNGEE. There are 13 residues in the CDR3. This CDR3 reads CASSVSVQETQYF. In DNA form, the CDR3 reads TGTGCCAGCAGCGTCTCGGTTCAAGAGACCCAGTACTTC.

V and J are TRBV11-2 and TRBJ1-2; no definite D call. The CDR3 consists of 13 residues. The germline gives CDR1 SGHAT, CDR2 FQNNGV. With 2 bases removed from V and 0 bases from J, the gap between germline ends came to 4 bases. CDR3: CASSLLANYGYTF. The CDR3 nucleotides are TGTGCCAGCAGCTTACTAGCTAACTATGGCTACACCTTC.

V usage is TRBV28 and J usage is TRBJ2-7; D unresolved. The CDR3 covers 12 residues. The V end lost 6 bases, the J end lost 2 bases, and 8 bases lay between the germline ends. The germline CDR1 and CDR2 sequences are MDHEN and SYDVKM. The CDR3 region is CASRLTTYEQYF. The CDR3 region has the DNA TGTGCCAGCAGGCTTACTACCTACGAGCAGTACTTC. The full variable domain, its missing parts supplied by reference TRBV28 and TRBJ2-7, is DVKVTQSSRYLVKRTGEKVFLECVQDMDHENMFWYRQDPGLGLRLIYFSYDVKMKEKGDIPEGYSVSREKKERFSLILESASTNQTSMYLCASRLTTYEQYFGPGTRLTVT.

V usage is TRBV19 and J usage is TRBJ2-1, with D maybe TRBD1 (6 bases). Between the trimmed V and J ends, which lost 6 bases and 6 bases, there was a span of 15 bases. Germline CDR1 and CDR2: LNHDA and SQIVND (reference sequence). The CDR3 sequence is 14 residues long. The CDR3 reads CASRESRGFNEQFF. The CDR3 nucleotides read TGTGCCAGTAGGGAGTCGAGGGGGTTCAATGAGCAGTTCTTC.

The J gene is TRBJ2-3, the V gene TRBV5-5; D gene unclear. V lost 4 bases and J lost 4, with 13 bases in between. This CDR3 contains 14 residues. Germline V gives CDR1 SGHKS, CDR2 YYEKEE (reference sequence). The CDR3 DNA follows: TGTGCCAGCAGCCTGTCGACGGGTGCAGATACGCAGTATTTT. This translates into CASSLSTGADTQYF.

The V gene is TRBV11-2, the J gene TRBJ1-5; D not certain. V was clipped by 5 bases and J by 0 bases, with 11 bases between them. The CDR3 sequence is 15 residues long. Germline-derived CDR1 and CDR2 are SGHAT and FQNNGV. The chain's CDR3 is CASSARTGSNQPQHF. CDR3 nucleotides: TGTGCCAGCAGCGCTAGGACGGGTAGCAATCAGCCCCAGCATTTT.

V is TRBV5-8 and J is TRBJ2-2; no clear D gene. V lost 4 bases to trimming and J lost 5 bases, with 9 bases between them. Per germline, CDR1 SGHTS and CDR2 YDEGEE. The CDR3 sequence is 13 residues long. CDR3 in amino acids: CASSRTRTGELFF. CDR3 nucleotide sequence: TGTGCCAGCAGCCGAACGAGGACCGGGGAGCTGTTTTTT. The entire variable domain, with the rest obtained from reference TRBV5-8 and TRBJ2-2, is as follows: EAGVTQSPTHLIKTRGQQATLRCSPISGHTSVYWYQQALGLGLQFLLWYDEGEERNRGNFPPRFSGRQFPNYSSELNVNALELEDSALYLCASSRTRTGELFFGEGSRLTVL.